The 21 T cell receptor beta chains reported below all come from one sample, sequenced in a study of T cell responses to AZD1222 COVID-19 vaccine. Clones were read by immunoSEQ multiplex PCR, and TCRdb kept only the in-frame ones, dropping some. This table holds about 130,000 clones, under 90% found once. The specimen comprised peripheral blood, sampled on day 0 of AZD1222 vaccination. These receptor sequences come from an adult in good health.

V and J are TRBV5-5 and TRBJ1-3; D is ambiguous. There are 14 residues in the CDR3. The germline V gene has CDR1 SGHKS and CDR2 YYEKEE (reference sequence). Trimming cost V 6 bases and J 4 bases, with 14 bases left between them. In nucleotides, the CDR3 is TGTGCCAGCATTGGCAATCTGGGGGGAAACACCATATATTTT. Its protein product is CASIGNLGGNTIYF. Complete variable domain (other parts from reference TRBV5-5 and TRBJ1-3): DAGVTQSPTHLIKTRGQQVTLRCSPISGHKSVSWYQQVLGQGPQFIFQYYEKEERGRGNFPDRFSARQFPNYSSELNVNALLLGDSALYLCASIGNLGGNTIYFGEGSWLTVV.

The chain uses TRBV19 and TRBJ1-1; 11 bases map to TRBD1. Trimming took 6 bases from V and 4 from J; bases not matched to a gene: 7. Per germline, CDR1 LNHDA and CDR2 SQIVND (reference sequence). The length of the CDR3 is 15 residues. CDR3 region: CASRFGTGGLTEAFF. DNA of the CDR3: TGTGCCAGTAGGTTTGGGACAGGGGGGCTCACTGAAGCTTTCTTT. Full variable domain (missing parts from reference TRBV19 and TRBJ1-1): DGGITQSPKYLFRKEGQNVTLSCEQNLNHDAMYWYRQDPGQGLRLIYYSQIVNDFQKGDIAEGYSVSREKKESFPLTVTSAQKNPTAFYLCASRFGTGGLTEAFFGQGTRLTVV.

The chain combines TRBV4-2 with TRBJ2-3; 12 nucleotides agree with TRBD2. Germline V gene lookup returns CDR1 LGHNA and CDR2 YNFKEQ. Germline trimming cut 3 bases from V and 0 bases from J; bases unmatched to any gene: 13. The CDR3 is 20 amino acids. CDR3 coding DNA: TGTGCCAGCAGCCAGCTTTCCGGACTAGCGGGGTATACTAGCACAGATACGCAGTATTTT. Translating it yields CASSQLSGLAGYTSTDTQYF.

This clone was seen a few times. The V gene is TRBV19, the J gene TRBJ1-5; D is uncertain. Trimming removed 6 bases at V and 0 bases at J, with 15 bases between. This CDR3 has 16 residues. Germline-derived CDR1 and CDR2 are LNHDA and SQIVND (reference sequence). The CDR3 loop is CASRGQSLYSNQPQHF. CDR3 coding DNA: TGTGCCAGTAGGGGTCAGAGTCTCTATAGCAATCAGCCCCAGCATTTT.

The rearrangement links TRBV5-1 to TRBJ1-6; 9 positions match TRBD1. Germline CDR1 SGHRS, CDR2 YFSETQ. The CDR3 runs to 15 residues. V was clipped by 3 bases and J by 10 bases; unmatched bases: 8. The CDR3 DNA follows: TGCGCCAGCAGCTGGGACAGGGCAGGGGGCTCACCCCTCCACTTT. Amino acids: CASSWDRAGGSPLHF. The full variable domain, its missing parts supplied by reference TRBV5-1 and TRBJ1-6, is KAGVTQTPRYLIKTRGQQVTLSCSPISGHRSVSWYQQTPGQGLQFLFEYFSETQRNKGNFPGRFSGRQFSNSRSEMNVSTLELGDSALYLCASSWDRAGGSPLHFGNGTRLTVT.

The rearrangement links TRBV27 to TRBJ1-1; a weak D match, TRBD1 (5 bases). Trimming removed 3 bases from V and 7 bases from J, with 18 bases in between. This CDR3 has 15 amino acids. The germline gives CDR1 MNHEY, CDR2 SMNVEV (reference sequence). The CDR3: CASSFLRGVRVEAFF. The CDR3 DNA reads TGTGCCAGCAGTTTCCTCCGAGGGGTACGGGTTGAAGCTTTCTTT.

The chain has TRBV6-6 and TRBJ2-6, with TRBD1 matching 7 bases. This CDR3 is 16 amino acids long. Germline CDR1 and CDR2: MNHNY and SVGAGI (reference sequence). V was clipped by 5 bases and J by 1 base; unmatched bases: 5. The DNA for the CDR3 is TGTGCCAGCAGTCCCGACAGGGCATCTGGGGCCAACGTCCTGACTTTC. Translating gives CASSPDRASGANVLTF.

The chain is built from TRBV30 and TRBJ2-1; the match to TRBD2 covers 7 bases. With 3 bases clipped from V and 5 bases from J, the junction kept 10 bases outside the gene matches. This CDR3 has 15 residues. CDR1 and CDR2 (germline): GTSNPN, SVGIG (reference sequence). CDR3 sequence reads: CAWRGGPFSNNEQFF. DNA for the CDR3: TGTGCCTGGAGGGGAGGGCCATTTTCAAACAATGAGCAGTTCTTC.

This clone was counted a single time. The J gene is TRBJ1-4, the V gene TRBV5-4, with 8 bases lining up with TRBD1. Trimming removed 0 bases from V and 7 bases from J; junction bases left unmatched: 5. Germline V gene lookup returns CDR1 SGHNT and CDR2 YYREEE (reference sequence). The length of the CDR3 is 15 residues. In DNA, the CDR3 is TGTGCCAGCAGCTTGGAACGGACAGGGTCTGAAAAACTGTTTTTT. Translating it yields CASSLERTGSEKLFF.

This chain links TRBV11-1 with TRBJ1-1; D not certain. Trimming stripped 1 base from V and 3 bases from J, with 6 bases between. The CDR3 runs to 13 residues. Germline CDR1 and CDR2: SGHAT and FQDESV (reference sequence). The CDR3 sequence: CASSLETHTEAFF. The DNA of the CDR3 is TGTGCCAGCAGCTTAGAGACCCACACTGAAGCTTTCTTT.

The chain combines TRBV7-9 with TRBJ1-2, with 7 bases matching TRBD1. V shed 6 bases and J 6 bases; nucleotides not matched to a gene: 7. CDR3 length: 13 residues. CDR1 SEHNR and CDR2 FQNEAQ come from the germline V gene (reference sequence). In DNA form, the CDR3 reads TGTGCCAGCAGTTACAGGGGCATGGATGGCTACACCTTC. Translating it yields CASSYRGMDGYTF.

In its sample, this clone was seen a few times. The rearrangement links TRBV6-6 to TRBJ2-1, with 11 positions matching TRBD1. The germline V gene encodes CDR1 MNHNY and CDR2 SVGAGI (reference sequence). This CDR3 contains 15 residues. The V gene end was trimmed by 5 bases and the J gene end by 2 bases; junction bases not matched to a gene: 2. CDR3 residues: CASSQGQGAYNEQFF. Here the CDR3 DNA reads TGTGCCAGCAGTCAGGGACAGGGGGCCTACAATGAGCAGTTCTTC.

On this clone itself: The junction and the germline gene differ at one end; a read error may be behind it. CDR3 bases: TGTGCTAGCAGCTTAGGTTCCACAACTAACTATGGCTACACCTTC. Translation gives CASSLGSTTNYGYTF. The chain employs TRBV7-7 and TRBJ1-2; no clear D. CDR3 length: 15 amino acids. Per the germline V gene, CDR1 is SSHAT and CDR2 is FNYEAQ (reference sequence).

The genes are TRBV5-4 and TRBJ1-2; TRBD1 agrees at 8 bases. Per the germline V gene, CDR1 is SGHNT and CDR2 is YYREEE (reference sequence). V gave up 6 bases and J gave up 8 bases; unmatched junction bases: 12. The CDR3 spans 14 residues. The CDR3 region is CASTLIGTGRGYTF. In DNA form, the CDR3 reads TGTGCCAGCACCCTAATTGGGACAGGCAGGGGCTACACCTTC.

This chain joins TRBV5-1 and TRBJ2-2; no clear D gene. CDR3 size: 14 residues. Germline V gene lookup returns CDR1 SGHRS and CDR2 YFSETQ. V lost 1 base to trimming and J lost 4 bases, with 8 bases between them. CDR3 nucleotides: TGCGCCAGCAGCTTGATGTGGGGCACCGGGGAGCTGTTTTTT. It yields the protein CASSLMWGTGELFF.

CDR3 bases: TGCAGCGTTGCGGGAGACAATGAGCAGTTCTTC. This encodes CSVAGDNEQFF. The rearrangement links TRBV29-1 to TRBJ2-1, with D possibly TRBD2 on 6 matching bases. Germline V gene lookup returns CDR1 SQVTM and CDR2 ANQGSEA. V lost 4 bases and J 5 bases, leaving 6 bases between the germline ends. CDR3 length: 11 amino acids.

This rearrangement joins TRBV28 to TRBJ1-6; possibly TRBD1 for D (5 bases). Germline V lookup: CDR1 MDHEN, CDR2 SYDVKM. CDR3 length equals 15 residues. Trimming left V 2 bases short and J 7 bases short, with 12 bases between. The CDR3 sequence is CASSLGGLGNSPLHF. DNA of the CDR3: TGTGCCAGCAGTTTAGGGGGATTAGGGAATTCACCCCTCCACTTT.

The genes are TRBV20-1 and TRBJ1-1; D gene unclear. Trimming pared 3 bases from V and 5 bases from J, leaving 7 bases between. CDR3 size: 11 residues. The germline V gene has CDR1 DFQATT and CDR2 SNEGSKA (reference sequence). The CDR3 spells CSASEWTEAFF. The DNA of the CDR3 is TGCAGTGCTAGCGAATGGACTGAAGCTTTCTTT.

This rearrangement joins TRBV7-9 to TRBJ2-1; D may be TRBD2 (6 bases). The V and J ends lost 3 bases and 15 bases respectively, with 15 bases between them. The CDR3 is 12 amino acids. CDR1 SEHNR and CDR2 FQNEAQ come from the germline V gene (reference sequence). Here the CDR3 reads CASSFSRGPGFF. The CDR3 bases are TGTGCCAGCAGCTTCTCGCGGGGCCCGGGGTTCTTC.

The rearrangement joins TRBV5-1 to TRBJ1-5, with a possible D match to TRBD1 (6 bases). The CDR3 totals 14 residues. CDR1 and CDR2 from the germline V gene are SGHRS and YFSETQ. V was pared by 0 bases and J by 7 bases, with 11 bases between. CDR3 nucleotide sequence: TGCGCCAGCAGCTTGGACGGGGGCAGGCAGCCCCAGCATTTT. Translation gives CASSLDGGRQPQHF.

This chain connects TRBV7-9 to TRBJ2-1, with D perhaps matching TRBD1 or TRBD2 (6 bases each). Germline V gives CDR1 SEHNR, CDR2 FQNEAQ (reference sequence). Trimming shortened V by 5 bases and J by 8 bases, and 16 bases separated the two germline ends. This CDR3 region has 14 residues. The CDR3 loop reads CASSGGLLGDEQFF. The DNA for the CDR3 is TGTGCCAGCAGCGGGGGGCTCCTAGGGGATGAGCAGTTCTTC.